This T cell receptor (beta chain) emerged from a study of blood T cell repertoires in COVID-19. With V trimmed by 6 bases and J by 6 bases, 3 bases remained unmatched. The CDR3 runs 13 residues. In the original analysis: Estimation of nucleated cell counts relied on the amplification of reference gene primers. This table comes from immunoSEQ multiplex PCR, and its TCRdb copy is limited to in-frame clones, with some not included. The DNA gave D and trimming, while V, J and clone size come from that table. The table lists around 400,000 clones, approximately 89% of them singletons, with around 0.86% in the top ten. Recruitment covered about 26 US areas and drew participants whose ages spanned roughly 18 to 100 years. Donors were grouped by their self-reported clinical history. A PCR-confirmed or clinician-diagnosed COVID-19 case had contacted exposed participants within 2 weeks of entry.

Sequencing was performed on PBMCs or T cells enriched from blood (not recorded which). This chain connects TRBV12-3 or TRBV12-4 to TRBJ2-7, with 12 bases aligning to TRBD2. The sequence derives from a woman aged 40 to 55 who had been exposed to COVID-19. The CDR3 protein is CASRLLAGGEQYF. The CDR3 region has the DNA TGTGCCAGCAGGTTACTAGCGGGGGGCGAGCAGTACTTC.